This TCR beta chain was found in a study of technical replicates of blood from a handful of donors. The germline V gene encodes CDR1 MNHEY and CDR2 SMNVEV (reference sequence). After removal of 3 bases from V and 8 bases from J, the junction contained 2 bases not matched to a gene. This CDR3 region has 13 residues. Using immunoSEQ multiplex PCR, the repertoire was profiled, and TCRdb retains in-frame clones only, with some absent. This sample has some 70,000 clones, with approximately 97% found just once. The TCR was taken from a human donor in good health. The chain has TRBV27 and TRBJ1-2, with 11 bases matching TRBD1. The specimen was T cells isolated from PBMCs. DNA for the CDR3: TGTGCCAGCAGTTTGGACAGGGGGCGCGGCTACACCTTC. It specifies CASSLDRGRGYTF.